Below, one T cell receptor beta chain is given with its context. Splitting of each subset's genomic DNA was done evenly across several immunoSEQ plates. The repertoire was sequenced with immunoSEQ multiplex PCR; TCRdb's copy has only in-frame clones and lacks some. This table holds roughly 2.5 million clones, approximately 90% found once. The sample belongs to a study of shared clonotypes between healthy human individuals. The V gene end was trimmed by 5 bases and the J gene end by 0 bases; junction bases not matched to a gene: 9. This CDR3 is 17 amino acids long. From germline, CDR1 is SGHAT and CDR2 FQNNGV.

The specimen sequenced was naive CD4+ T cells sorted from blood. Subset specified: CD45RA+ positively selected. The chain links TRBV11-2 to TRBJ2-3, with TRBD1 identical over 9 bases. This receptor was taken from a man between 18 and 35 years old in good health. Here the CDR3 DNA reads TGTGCCAGCAGCCAAGGGACAGGGAAAAGAAGCACAGATACGCAGTATTTT. Protein sequence: CASSQGTGKRSTDTQYF.